The rows below give T cell receptor beta chains drawn from one sample of a study of spatial heterogeneity in lung cancer. MiXCR was run by TCRdb on the 5' RACE reads, yielding one entry per CDR3 protein. Of roughly 120,000 distinct CDR3 sequences listed, roughly a tenth are singletons. This material consisted of PBMCs, taken at follow-up. The receptors come from a female donor with early-stage non-small cell lung cancer. Both conserved end residues are part of each CDR3. D genes are given only for firm matches. Clone size, where shown, is once, few, many, or a class for clones that have expanded.

D gene: .; V gene: TRBV18; clone size: few; J gene: TRBJ1-6; CDR3 protein: CASSRGSASNSPLHF; CDR3 DNA: TGTGCCAGCTCACGGGGATCGGCCTCCAATTCACCCCTCCACTTT
D gene: .; V gene: TRBV3-1; clone size: few; J gene: TRBJ1-1; CDR3 protein: CASSYGSEAFF; CDR3 DNA: TGTGCCAGCAGCTACGGGTCGGAAGCTTTCTTT
D gene: TRBD1; V gene: TRBV27; clone size: .; J gene: TRBJ1-2; CDR3 protein: CASSSMGQGARGYTF; CDR3 DNA: TGTGCCAGCAGTTCAATGGGACAGGGGGCGCGTGGCTACACCTTC
D gene: .; V gene: TRBV20-1; clone size: .; J gene: TRBJ1-2; CDR3 protein: CSARDHGGPNYGYTF; CDR3 DNA: TGCAGTGCTAGAGACCACGGGGGTCCTAACTATGGCTACACCTTC
D gene: TRBD2; V gene: TRBV24-1; clone size: .; J gene: TRBJ2-3; CDR3 protein: CATSDLPSLAGVRDTQYF; CDR3 DNA: TGTGCCACCAGTGATTTGCCGTCTCTAGCGGGAGTGCGAGATACGCAGTATTTT
D gene: .; V gene: TRBV12-3/TRBV12-4; clone size: .; J gene: TRBJ2-1; CDR3 protein: CASSPNLSYNEQFF; CDR3 DNA: TGTGCCAGCAGTCCGAATCTCTCCTACAATGAGCAGTTCTTC
D gene: .; V gene: TRBV11-2; clone size: few; J gene: TRBJ2-2; CDR3 protein: CASTLSTGVIGELFF; CDR3 DNA: TGTGCCAGCACCCTCAGTACCGGAGTAATCGGGGAGCTGTTTTTT
D gene: .; V gene: TRBV12-3/TRBV12-4; clone size: few; J gene: TRBJ1-1; CDR3 protein: CASSRGWGTEAFF; CDR3 DNA: TGTGCCAGCAGTCGAGGGTGGGGCACTGAAGCTTTCTTT
D gene: TRBD1; V gene: TRBV14; clone size: .; J gene: TRBJ2-5; CDR3 protein: CASSQATLDRLKKETQYF; CDR3 DNA: TGTGCCAGCAGCCAAGCAACTTTGGACAGGTTAAAAAAAGAGACCCAGTACTTC
D gene: TRBD2; V gene: TRBV7-2; clone size: few; J gene: TRBJ2-3; CDR3 protein: CASSLGGLAGDTQYF; CDR3 DNA: TGTGCCAGCAGCTTAGGGGGACTAGCAGGTGATACGCAGTATTTT
D gene: .; V gene: TRBV3-1; clone size: few; J gene: TRBJ1-1; CDR3 protein: CASSQGRAFMNTEAFF; CDR3 DNA: TGTGCCAGCAGCCAAGGGAGGGCGTTCATGAACACTGAAGCTTTCTTT
D gene: .; V gene: TRBV25-1; clone size: few; J gene: TRBJ2-4; CDR3 protein: CASSETGVTAKNIQYF; CDR3 DNA: TGTGCCAGCAGTGAGACAGGCGTAACAGCCAAAAACATTCAGTACTTC
D gene: .; V gene: TRBV6-5; clone size: .; J gene: TRBJ1-4; CDR3 protein: CASSRTGNEKLFF; CDR3 DNA: TGTGCCAGCAGCCGTACAGGGAATGAAAAACTGTTTTTT
D gene: .; V gene: TRBV27; clone size: few; J gene: TRBJ1-6; CDR3 protein: CASSSAIYNSPLHF; CDR3 DNA: TGTGCCAGCAGTTCGGCGATCTATAATTCACCCCTCCACTTT
D gene: TRBD1; V gene: TRBV10-2; clone size: .; J gene: TRBJ2-7; CDR3 protein: CASRVGDRAYEQYF; CDR3 DNA: TGCGCCAGCAGGGTGGGGGACAGGGCGTACGAGCAGTACTTC
D gene: .; V gene: TRBV10-2; clone size: few; J gene: TRBJ1-1; CDR3 protein: CASSDDSMYEAFF; CDR3 DNA: TGCGCCAGCAGTGATGACAGCATGTATGAAGCTTTCTTT
D gene: .; V gene: TRBV24-1; clone size: .; J gene: TRBJ2-1; CDR3 protein: CATSDAMGRQFF; CDR3 DNA: TGTGCCACCAGTGACGCGATGGGGAGGCAGTTCTTC
D gene: .; V gene: TRBV18; clone size: few; J gene: TRBJ2-7; CDR3 protein: CASSPPVSLYEQYF; CDR3 DNA: TGTGCCAGCTCACCACCGGTTAGTCTCTACGAGCAGTACTTC
D gene: TRBD1; V gene: TRBV15; clone size: .; J gene: TRBJ1-6; CDR3 protein: CATSPRTGNSPLHF; CDR3 DNA: TGTGCCACCAGCCCCAGGACAGGGAATTCACCCCTCCACTTT
D gene: .; V gene: TRBV10-2; clone size: .; J gene: TRBJ2-3; CDR3 protein: CASSPNIDTQYF; CDR3 DNA: TGCGCCAGCAGTCCCAACATAGATACGCAGTATTTT
D gene: .; V gene: TRBV7-9; clone size: few; J gene: TRBJ1-6; CDR3 protein: CASSFGRTGWQISPLHF; CDR3 DNA: TGTGCCAGCAGCTTTGGACGAACCGGGTGGCAAATTTCACCCCTCCACTTT
D gene: TRBD1; V gene: TRBV5-6; clone size: many; J gene: TRBJ1-2; CDR3 protein: CASSRDRGLRYTF; CDR3 DNA: TGTGCCAGCAGCCGGGACAGGGGTCTTCGGTACACCTTC
D gene: .; V gene: TRBV29-1; clone size: few; J gene: TRBJ1-1; CDR3 protein: CSARPGNTEAFF; CDR3 DNA: TGCAGCGCCCGACCCGGGAACACTGAAGCTTTCTTT
D gene: .; V gene: TRBV20-1; clone size: few; J gene: TRBJ1-2; CDR3 protein: CSARAPQSRYGYTF; CDR3 DNA: TGCAGTGCTAGAGCCCCCCAGTCTCGCTATGGCTACACCTTC
D gene: TRBD2; V gene: TRBV16; clone size: .; J gene: TRBJ2-4; CDR3 protein: CASSPQAGVKNIQYF; CDR3 DNA: TGTGCCAGCAGCCCACAAGCGGGAGTCAAAAACATTCAGTACTTC
D gene: .; V gene: TRBV18; clone size: .; J gene: TRBJ2-5; CDR3 protein: CASSPGDPIIETQYF; CDR3 DNA: TGTGCCAGCTCACCTGGCGACCCCATTATAGAGACCCAGTACTTC
D gene: .; V gene: TRBV12-3/TRBV12-4; clone size: many; J gene: TRBJ1-5; CDR3 protein: CASSFQARPQHF; CDR3 DNA: TGTGCCAGCAGTTTTCAAGCGCGGCCCCAGCATTTT
D gene: TRBD1; V gene: TRBV28; clone size: many; J gene: TRBJ2-7; CDR3 protein: CASSVPTTGMGEQYF; CDR3 DNA: TGTGCCAGCAGTGTACCTACGACAGGGATGGGCGAGCAGTACTTC
D gene: TRBD1; V gene: TRBV29-1; clone size: .; J gene: TRBJ2-6; CDR3 protein: CSVLGQGASGANVLTF; CDR3 DNA: TGCAGCGTCCTGGGGCAGGGGGCATCTGGGGCCAACGTCCTGACTTTC
D gene: .; V gene: TRBV20-1; clone size: many; J gene: TRBJ1-5; CDR3 protein: CSARQRSNQPQHF; CDR3 DNA: TGCAGTGCTAGACAGCGTAGCAATCAGCCCCAGCATTTT